This entry lists 32 T cell receptor beta chains sequenced from one sample in a study of T cells after yellow fever vaccination. TCRdb recomputed calls from the 5' RACE reads with MiXCR, one row per CDR3 protein. The data show a few hundred thousand distinct CDR3 sequences, roughly 9% seen once. The sequencing used CD4+ T cells sorted from PBMCs, collected 5 days after the yellow fever booster vaccination. The receptors were gathered from a man aged 18 to 30 who received the YFV17D yellow fever vaccine.

The chain carries TRBV20-1 and TRBJ2-5; a weak D match, TRBD2 (6 bases). Germline lookup yields CDR1 DFQATT and CDR2 SNEGSKA (reference sequence). This CDR3 contains 15 residues. The V gene lost 0 bases and the J gene lost 2 bases, with 13 bases spanning the gap. Here the CDR3 DNA reads TGCAGTGCTAGAGATCCCGGGGGAAGTCAAGAGACCCAGTACTTC. Encoded protein: CSARDPGGSQETQYF.

This clonotype was counted between two and nine times. The chain links TRBV18 to TRBJ1-6; D not resolved. The V end was cut by 3 bases, the J end by 9 bases, with 9 bases between. This CDR3 contains 13 residues. Germline-derived CDR1 and CDR2 are KGHSH and LQKENI. The CDR3 DNA reads TGTGCCAGCTCACCGATAGCACGTTCACCCCTCCACTTT. Its translation: CASSPIARSPLHF.

A few counts support this clonotype. V and J are TRBV6-5 and TRBJ2-5; 9 nucleotides agree with TRBD1. The J segment lost 5 bases and the V segment lost 5 bases, leaving 9 bases of the junction unmatched. Germline CDR1 MNHEY, CDR2 SVGAGI. The CDR3 is 15 residues long. The CDR3: CASSRRTGAIETQYF. The CDR3 nucleotides read TGTGCCAGCAGTCGCCGGACAGGGGCTATCGAGACCCAGTACTTC.

The chain combines TRBV7-9 with TRBJ2-1; unclear D gene. The CDR3 totals 14 residues. With 6 bases removed from V and 0 bases from J, the gap between germline ends came to 9 bases. Germline V gene lookup returns CDR1 SEHNR and CDR2 FQNEAQ (reference sequence). As DNA, the CDR3 is TGTGCCAGCAGATCTCAGTCCTCCTACAATGAGCAGTTCTTC. This gives the protein CASRSQSSYNEQFF.

This clonotype was seen a few times. The chain recombines TRBV12-3 or TRBV12-4 with TRBJ2-7, with 10 nucleotides matching TRBD2. The length of the CDR3 is 15 residues. J was trimmed by 2 bases and V by 5 bases; bases with no gene match: 6. CDR3 nucleotides: TGTGCCAGCAGTACCGGGACTAGCGCCCCCTACGAGCAGTACTTC. Translation: CASSTGTSAPYEQYF.

This clonotype came up a few times. The chain joins TRBV6-2 or TRBV6-3 to TRBJ2-5; 7 bases line up with TRBD1. The V and J ends lost 6 bases and 5 bases, in that order; junction bases with no gene match: 6. The CDR3 is 13 amino acids. Germline V gene lookup returns CDR1 MNHEY and CDR2 SVGEGT. The CDR3 coding sequence is TGTGCCAGCAGGAGAGGGGGCACGGAGACCCAGTACTTC. It codes for CASRRGGTETQYF.

This clonotype was seen a few times. The V gene is TRBV4-3, the J gene TRBJ1-3; D is unclear. The germline CDR1 and CDR2 sequences are LGHNA and YSLEER. The CDR3 is made up of 15 amino acids. Trimming stripped 0 bases from V and 3 bases from J, with 9 bases between. CDR3: CASSQEPLFGNTIYF. In DNA form, the CDR3 reads TGCGCCAGCAGCCAAGAACCCTTATTTGGAAACACCATATATTTT.

This clonotype occurred a few times. V is TRBV6-2 or TRBV6-3 and J is TRBJ1-3; no clear D gene. Trimming removed 8 bases from V and 0 bases from J, with 8 bases in between. Per germline, CDR1 MNHEY and CDR2 SVGEGT. This CDR3 contains 13 residues. The CDR3 sequence is CASLAFSGNTIYF. The CDR3 DNA sequence: TGTGCCAGCCTGGCGTTCTCTGGAAACACCATATATTTT.

This clonotype has ten or more counts. This chain links TRBV5-1 with TRBJ2-1; D gene unclear. The CDR3 sequence is 11 residues long. V lost 4 bases and J 5 bases, leaving 4 bases between the germline ends. The germline V gene encodes CDR1 SGHRS and CDR2 YFSETQ. The CDR3 is CASSRNNEQFF. For the CDR3, the DNA is TGCGCCAGCAGCCGAAACAATGAGCAGTTCTTC.

The chain carries TRBV7-3 and TRBJ2-3; 11 positions match TRBD2. The ends lost 5 bases at V and 5 bases at J; junction bases unmatched: 9. The germline V gene has CDR1 SGHTA and CDR2 FQGTGA. This CDR3 has 16 residues. In DNA, the CDR3 is TGTGCCAGCAGCCCGAATCTAGCGGGGGGATTAGATACGCAGTATTTT. Its translation is CASSPNLAGGLDTQYF.

The sample holds a few counts of this clonotype. This chain connects TRBV3-1 to TRBJ2-3, with TRBD1 matching 8 bases. Trimming cost V 3 bases and J 1 base; bases outside gene matches: 0. Looked up from germline, CDR1 is LGHDT and CDR2 is YNNKEL (reference sequence). CDR3 size: 14 residues. CDR3 amino acids: CASSQTGGTDTQYF. CDR3 DNA sequence: TGTGCCAGCAGCCAGACAGGGGGCACAGATACGCAGTATTTT.

The sample holds a few counts of this clonotype. This chain links TRBV11-2 with TRBJ1-2, with 9 bases identical to TRBD1. CDR1 and CDR2 (germline): SGHAT, FQNNGV. The ends lost 6 bases at V and 0 bases at J; junction bases unmatched: 11. The CDR3 runs to 17 residues. CDR3 sequence: CASRSNRGRWANYGYTF. As DNA, the CDR3 is TGTGCCAGCAGATCAAACAGGGGGCGGTGGGCTAACTATGGCTACACCTTC.

The rearrangement joins TRBV12-3 or TRBV12-4 to TRBJ1-5; D unclear. The CDR3 is 15 residues long. V lost 3 bases and J lost 4, with 13 bases in between. CDR3 DNA sequence: TGTGCCAGCAGTTTCTCCGGATTCTCTAATCAGCCCCAGCATTTT. The encoded protein is CASSFSGFSNQPQHF.

This clonotype was observed a handful of times. This rearrangement joins TRBV2 to TRBJ2-3; 8 nucleotides match TRBD2. With 6 bases clipped from V and 11 bases from J, the junction kept 10 bases outside the gene matches. From germline, CDR1 is SNHLY and CDR2 FYNNEI. This CDR3 is built from 13 residues. Written as DNA, the CDR3 is TGTGCCAGCAGATTTCTAGCGGGTAGTCAGCAGTATTTT. This codes for CASRFLAGSQQYF.

V gene TRBV12-3 or TRBV12-4 combines with J gene TRBJ2-3; possibly TRBD1 for D (6 bases). Deletions cut 2 bases from V and 4 bases from J, with 10 bases between. The CDR3 is made up of 14 amino acids. The CDR3, as DNA: TGTGCCAGCAGTTTAACAGGGAACCCAGATACGCAGTATTTT. This translates into CASSLTGNPDTQYF.

This chain joins TRBV20-1 and TRBJ1-5; 7 nucleotides agree with TRBD1. Germline loops: CDR1 DFQATT, CDR2 SNEGSKA (reference sequence). The CDR3 consists of 16 residues. With 5 bases clipped from V and 0 bases from J, the junction kept 10 bases outside the gene matches. The CDR3 loop reads CSAVLRQGFSNQPQHF. As DNA, the CDR3 is TGCAGTGCTGTACTACGACAGGGTTTTAGCAATCAGCCCCAGCATTTT.

In this sample, this clonotype turned up a few times. V usage is TRBV11-1 and J usage is TRBJ2-3; 8 bases map to TRBD1. The CDR3 is 17 residues long. In germline, CDR1 is SGHAT, CDR2 FQDESV (reference sequence). The ends lost 5 bases at V and 1 base at J; junction bases unmatched: 11. CDR3 amino acids: CASSDKRQGSRTDTQYF. DNA for the CDR3: TGTGCCAGCAGCGACAAGAGACAGGGGTCGCGCACAGATACGCAGTATTTT.

V gene TRBV5-1 combines with J gene TRBJ2-6; TRBD2 agrees at 8 bases. CDR3 length: 14 residues. Trimming at V came to 6 bases and at J to 1 base, leaving 0 bases not matched to a gene. The germline V gene encodes CDR1 SGHRS and CDR2 YFSETQ. CDR3 DNA sequence: TGCGCCAGCACGGGGGGGTCTGGGGCCAACGTCCTGACTTTC. It is translated as CASTGGSGANVLTF.

V and J are TRBV18 and TRBJ2-2; possibly TRBD1 for D (6 bases). CDR1 KGHSH and CDR2 LQKENI come from the germline V gene. CDR3 length equals 16 residues. V was clipped by 2 bases and J by 7 bases, with 17 bases between them. The CDR3: CASSPNGLGTFGELFF. CDR3 bases: TGTGCCAGCTCACCAAACGGCCTAGGGACATTCGGGGAGCTGTTTTTT.

The V gene is TRBV4-1, the J gene TRBJ2-5; TRBD1 is a possible D gene (5 bases). Germline values: CDR1 MGHRA, CDR2 YSYEKL. With 1 base removed from V and 0 bases from J, the gap between germline ends came to 6 bases. This CDR3 has 14 residues. CDR3 bases: TGCGCCAGCAGCCAAGCAGGGAACCAAGAGACCCAGTACTTC. Protein sequence: CASSQAGNQETQYF.

In this sample, this clonotype turned up a few times. Written as DNA, the CDR3 is TGCAGCGTCAACCGACAGGAATGGAACACTGAAGCTTTCTTT. The encoded protein is CSVNRQEWNTEAFF. This rearrangement joins TRBV29-1 to TRBJ1-1, with D possibly TRBD1 on 6 matching bases. The V gene lost 6 bases and the J gene lost 1 base, with 15 bases spanning the gap. CDR3 length: 14 amino acids. Per germline, CDR1 SQVTM and CDR2 ANQGSEA.

The table lists this clonotype with many counts. V is TRBV5-1 and J is TRBJ2-5, with D tentatively TRBD1 or TRBD2 (5 bases each). Trimming took 4 bases from V and 7 from J, leaving 17 bases between them. Germline assignment: CDR1 SGHRS and CDR2 YFSETQ. The CDR3 runs 14 residues. CDR3 DNA sequence: TGCGCCAGCAGCGAGGGACCTTCGGAATGGACCCAGTACTTC. Protein: CASSEGPSEWTQYF.

The chain carries TRBV2 and TRBJ2-7; the D gene is possibly TRBD1 (5 bases). Germline CDR1 SNHLY, CDR2 FYNNEI. V was pared by 4 bases and J by 7 bases, with 14 bases between. CDR3 length equals 13 residues. CDR3 amino acids: CASSGTNIYEQYV. In DNA form, the CDR3 reads TGTGCCAGCAGTGGGACAAACATCTATGAGCAGTACGTC.

There are a few counts of this clonotype. The V and J genes are TRBV3-1 and TRBJ2-5, with unresolved D. CDR1 is LGHDT and CDR2 is YNNKEL in the germline V gene (reference sequence). With 1 base removed from V and 4 bases from J, the gap between germline ends came to 7 bases. The CDR3 contains 13 residues. CDR3 region: CASSQGTRETQYF. The CDR3 nucleotides are TGTGCCAGCAGCCAAGGAACGAGAGAGACCCAGTACTTC.

This clonotype was seen only a few times. V gene TRBV30 combines with J gene TRBJ1-1, with D perhaps TRBD1 (5 bases). The CDR3 runs 13 residues. Germline V lookup: CDR1 GTSNPN, CDR2 SVGIG (reference sequence). V was pared by 8 bases and J by 1 base, with 14 bases between. This chain's CDR3 is CASPTASNTEAFF. CDR3 bases: TGTGCCAGTCCGACAGCCTCGAACACTGAAGCTTTCTTT.

This rearrangement joins TRBV11-2 to TRBJ2-7; no reliable D call. The CDR3 loop spans 15 amino acids. V was pared by 1 base and J by 3 bases, with 13 bases between. The germline V gene has CDR1 SGHAT and CDR2 FQNNGV. CDR3 in DNA: TGTGCCAGCAGCTTAGTTGCAGGCTTCTTCTACGAGCAGTACTTC. Protein: CASSLVAGFFYEQYF.

This clonotype was detected many times. The rearrangement links TRBV4-3 to TRBJ1-2; D gene unclear. V was trimmed by 0 bases and J by 5 bases, leaving 7 bases between them. The CDR3 is made up of 13 amino acids. Germline V gene sequence: CDR1 LGHNA, CDR2 YSLEER. The CDR3 protein is CASSQEKTYGYTF. In nucleotides, the CDR3 is TGCGCCAGCAGCCAAGAGAAGACTTATGGCTACACCTTC.

In DNA form, the CDR3 reads TGTGCCAGCAGCCCGGACACCGGGTCCTACAATGAGCAGTTCTTC. Residues: CASSPDTGSYNEQFF. This rearrangement joins TRBV7-3 to TRBJ2-1, with D possibly TRBD1 on 5 matching bases. The V gene lost 5 bases and the J gene lost 1 base, with 12 bases spanning the gap. The CDR3 is 15 amino acids. Germline V gene lookup returns CDR1 SGHTA and CDR2 FQGTGA.

CDR3 in DNA: TGTGCCAGCTCACCAAGGGGCAGCGGACTCACAGATACGCAGTATTTT. Amino acids: CASSPRGSGLTDTQYF. V and J are TRBV18 and TRBJ2-3; D could derive from TRBD1 or TRBD2 (5 bases each). Looked up from germline, CDR1 is KGHSH and CDR2 is LQKENI. The CDR3 covers 16 residues. V gave up 2 bases and J gave up 2 bases, with 14 bases separating them.

This rearrangement joins TRBV5-6 to TRBJ2-3, with 10 bases that match TRBD2. CDR3 size: 15 residues. Germline V lookup: CDR1 SGHDT, CDR2 YYEEEE. V trimming: 0 bases; J trimming: 7 bases; junction bases outside the gene matches: 5. In DNA, the CDR3 is TGTGCCAGCAGCTTGGTAGCGGGGGGCACTAATACGCAGTATTTT. Amino acid sequence: CASSLVAGGTNTQYF.

The chain combines TRBV7-2 with TRBJ2-7; tentatively, D is TRBD1 (6 bases). Looked up from germline, CDR1 is SGHTA and CDR2 is FQGNSA. The CDR3 spans 9 residues. Trimming cost V 10 bases and J 9 bases, with 10 bases left between them. The CDR3 protein is CATGQRQYF. CDR3 DNA sequence: TGTGCCACCGGACAGAGGCAGTACTTC.

The chain couples TRBV7-3 to TRBJ2-1; D uncertain. Germline CDR1 and CDR2: SGHTA and FQGTGA. This CDR3 has 15 amino acids. Trimming took off 1 base at V and 5 bases at J, with 12 bases between the two ends. CDR3 sequence: CASSLNGRIDNEQFF. The CDR3 DNA sequence: TGTGCCAGCAGCTTAAACGGAAGGATTGACAATGAGCAGTTCTTC.